These 28 T cell receptor beta chains came from one sample sequenced in a study of T cells after yellow fever vaccination (dated by TCRdb to about 2019). The library was generated by 5' RACE. The instrument given in TCRdb is Illumina HiSeq 2500. Starting from the raw public reads, TCRdb applied fastp trimming at Q25, assembled clones with MiXCR and retained in-frame beta chains. Each CDR3 protein appears once, grouped with its most common genes and DNA. This sample gives some 500,000 distinct CDR3 sequences in total; approximately 13% of them show up just once. Together, the top ten hold over 13% of the sample. The treatment or condition label on this specimen signifies: live attenuated yellow fever vaccine strain. Sequencing used PBMCs, obtained on the day of the yellow fever booster vaccination. Receptors were obtained from a man aged 25-45 years who received the YFV17D yellow fever vaccine.

In its sample, this clonotype was seen many times. This sequence joins TRBV6-2 or TRBV6-3 and TRBJ2-1; no clear D gene. The CDR3 has 11 amino acids. Germline V gene data show CDR1 as MNHEY and CDR2 as SVGEGT. V was clipped by 6 bases and J by 9 bases, with 9 bases between them. CDR3 amino acids: CASSSSLEQFF. CDR3 in DNA: TGTGCCAGCAGCTCCTCTCTTGAGCAGTTCTTC.

The rearrangement links TRBV19 to TRBJ2-1; no clear D. Trimming cost V 3 bases and J 8 bases, with 8 bases left between them. CDR1 is LNHDA, CDR2 SQIVND, per germline (reference sequence). The CDR3 length is 12 residues. The CDR3 protein is CASSIGFHEQFF. DNA for the CDR3: TGTGCCAGTAGTATCGGCTTCCATGAGCAGTTCTTC.

This clonotype was found a few times. The rearrangement joins TRBV11-2 to TRBJ2-1, with D tentatively TRBD2 (5 bases). The CDR3 sequence is 14 residues long. Germline-derived CDR1 and CDR2 are SGHAT and FQNNGV. Trimming left V 5 bases short and J 7 bases short, with 15 bases between. The CDR3 region is CASSTTRMGNEQFF. The CDR3 DNA follows: TGTGCCAGCAGCACCACTAGGATGGGGAATGAGCAGTTCTTC.

This clonotype was detected only a few times. The V gene is TRBV5-5, the J gene TRBJ2-7, with a possible D match to TRBD2 (6 bases). This CDR3 spans 15 amino acids. Germline V lookup: CDR1 SGHKS, CDR2 YYEKEE (reference sequence). V dropped 4 bases and J dropped 0 bases, with 14 bases sitting between them. CDR3 in DNA: TGTGCCAGCAGCGTATCAACCGGGAGCTCCTACGAGCAGTACTTC. As protein: CASSVSTGSSYEQYF. Full variable domain (rest looked up from reference TRBV5-5 and TRBJ2-7): DAGVTQSPTHLIKTRGQQVTLRCSPISGHKSVSWYQQVLGQGPQFIFQYYEKEERGRGNFPDRFSARQFPNYSSELNVNALLLGDSALYLCASSVSTGSSYEQYFGPGTRLTVT.

In its sample, this clonotype was seen many times. The chain links TRBV7-2 to TRBJ1-5; no clear D. CDR1 is SGHTA and CDR2 is FQGNSA in the germline V gene. The length of the CDR3 is 15 residues. V lost 5 bases to trimming and J lost 4 bases, with 15 bases between them. The CDR3 loop is CASSPQAAGNQPQHF. The CDR3 DNA reads as TGTGCCAGCAGCCCCCAGGCAGCCGGGAATCAGCCCCAGCATTTT.

The genes are TRBV6-5 and TRBJ1-3, with D uncertain. This CDR3 contains 16 residues. The germline V and J ends were trimmed by 0 bases and 1 base, with 10 bases remaining between them. From germline, CDR1 is MNHEY and CDR2 SVGAGI. The CDR3 protein is CASSYSILGSGNTIYF. For the CDR3, the DNA is TGTGCCAGCAGTTACTCGATCCTCGGGTCTGGAAACACCATATATTTT.

V usage is TRBV4-3 and J usage is TRBJ1-2; no clear D. Deletions cut 0 bases from V and 8 bases from J, with 13 bases between. Germline values: CDR1 LGHNA, CDR2 YSLEER. The CDR3 contains 14 residues. Here the CDR3 reads CASSQDRGPGGYTF. DNA for the CDR3: TGCGCCAGCAGCCAAGATCGGGGTCCGGGGGGCTACACCTTC.

This clonotype was counted between two and nine times. The chain has TRBV6-2 or TRBV6-3 and TRBJ1-6; 7 positions match TRBD1. Germline V gives CDR1 MNHEY, CDR2 SVGEGT. This CDR3 region has 13 residues. After removal of 10 bases from V and 9 bases from J, the junction contained 9 bases not matched to a gene. The CDR3 loop reads CATLRTGGSPLHF. CDR3 sequence (DNA): TGTGCCACTCTCAGGACAGGCGGTTCACCCCTCCACTTT.

This clonotype was counted between two and nine times. J is TRBJ2-7 and V is TRBV7-9; 12 bases match TRBD2. CDR1 and CDR2 from the germline V gene are SEHNR and FQNEAQ (reference sequence). The ends lost 10 bases at V and 5 bases at J; junction bases unmatched: 6. CDR3 size: 13 residues. Here the CDR3 reads CATTTSGSNEQYF. CDR3 coding DNA: TGTGCCACCACGACTAGCGGGAGTAACGAGCAGTACTTC.

This clonotype was picked up a small number of times. V gene TRBV12-3 or TRBV12-4 combines with J gene TRBJ1-1; D is undetermined. This CDR3 has 14 amino acids. The CDR3 nucleotides read TGTGTCACAACCCCCCCGGGAGTGAACACTGAAGCTTTCTTT. Its translation: CVTTPPGVNTEAFF.

The V and J genes are TRBV12-3 or TRBV12-4 and TRBJ2-7; the D is unclear. V was pared by 6 bases and J by 3 bases, with 12 bases between. This CDR3 is 13 amino acids long. The CDR3 reads CASRGPTVYEQYF. The CDR3 region has the DNA TGTGCCAGCAGAGGCCCAACGGTCTACGAGCAGTACTTC.

V and J are TRBV20-1 and TRBJ2-5; 11 nucleotides agree with TRBD2. CDR1 is DFQATT, CDR2 SNEGSKA, per germline (reference sequence). V lost 6 bases and J lost 4; bases outside the gene matches: 10. The CDR3 consists of 15 residues. The CDR3 spells CSAGRTLAGGETQYF. In DNA form, the CDR3 reads TGCAGTGCGGGACGGACTCTAGCGGGAGGAGAGACCCAGTACTTC.

This clonotype turned up a few times. The chain uses TRBV29-1 and TRBJ2-1; 10 bases fit TRBD2. In germline, CDR1 is SQVTM, CDR2 ANQGSEA. The trim removed 0 bases at V and 8 bases at J, leaving 10 bases unmatched. The CDR3 loop spans 16 amino acids. CDR3 nucleotide sequence: TGCAGCGTTGAAGATTGGAGCGGGAGGGCGTCCCATGAGCAGTTCTTC. Protein: CSVEDWSGRASHEQFF.

The table lists this clonotype with a count of one. The chain links TRBV7-2 to TRBJ1-2, with D unresolved. Germline-derived CDR1 and CDR2 are SGHTA and FQGNSA. V lost 5 bases and J 7 bases, leaving 17 bases between the germline ends. The CDR3 spans 14 residues. The CDR3 protein is CASSKDTADRGYTF. The CDR3 region has the DNA TGTGCCAGCAGCAAAGACACGGCGGATCGTGGCTACACCTTC.

The chain combines TRBV2 with TRBJ2-5, with D possibly matching TRBD2 (6 bases). V was pared by 2 bases and J by 5 bases, with 15 bases between. This CDR3 region has 15 residues. Looked up from germline, CDR1 is SNHLY and CDR2 is FYNNEI. CDR3 residues: CASSEPPTEGETQYF. The CDR3 DNA sequence: TGTGCCAGCAGTGAACCTCCTACGGAGGGGGAGACCCAGTACTTC.

The rearrangement joins TRBV12-3 or TRBV12-4 to TRBJ1-1, with D unresolved. V was cut by 6 bases and J by 4 bases, with 9 bases left in between. This CDR3 is 12 amino acids long. The CDR3 spells CASSQTSTEAFF. DNA of the CDR3: TGTGCCAGCAGCCAAACAAGCACTGAAGCTTTCTTT.

This clonotype was found a few times. This chain links TRBV7-2 with TRBJ1-2; D unclear. This CDR3 comprises 14 residues. Germline V lookup: CDR1 SGHTA, CDR2 FQGNSA. The V end lost 3 bases, the J end lost 4 bases, and 12 bases lay between the germline ends. CDR3 nucleotide sequence: TGTGCCAGCAGCTTGGGCCAGGCCCCCTATGGCTACACCTTC. Translated: CASSLGQAPYGYTF.

The chain recombines TRBV5-6 with TRBJ2-3; 9 bases map to TRBD1. J was trimmed by 7 bases and V by 3 bases; bases with no gene match: 9. The CDR3 has 15 residues. Germline V gene data show CDR1 as SGHDT and CDR2 as YYEEEE. DNA of the CDR3: TGTGCCAGCAGCTCGAGTACAGGGGGCCGATATACGCAGTATTTT. Translated: CASSSSTGGRYTQYF.

This clonotype was observed a handful of times. The rearrangement joins TRBV5-1 to TRBJ2-3; possibly TRBD2 for D (5 bases). The CDR3 is made up of 16 amino acids. The V end lost 7 bases, the J end lost 1 base, and 19 bases lay between the germline ends. CDR1 is SGHRS, CDR2 YFSETQ, per germline. Here the CDR3 DNA reads TGCGCCAGCGTGGCGGAGGAGCTCGCGGGCACAGATACGCAGTATTTT. Amino acid sequence: CASVAEELAGTDTQYF.

This clonotype occurred a few times. This chain uses TRBV20-1 with TRBJ2-5; 10 bases agree with TRBD2. The V segment lost 1 base and the J segment 5 bases; nucleotides outside the gene matches: 10. The CDR3 length is 16 residues. The germline CDR1 and CDR2 sequences are DFQATT and SNEGSKA (reference sequence). In nucleotides, the CDR3 is TGCAGTGCTAGAGCGGTTGGTCTAGCGGGAGCGGAGACCCAGTACTTC. It is translated as CSARAVGLAGAETQYF.

In its sample, this clonotype was seen a few times. CDR3 residues: CASSIVTGPYEQYF. In DNA, the CDR3 is TGTGCCAGCAGCATCGTTACAGGTCCCTACGAGCAGTACTTC. The rearrangement joins TRBV7-9 to TRBJ2-7, with D tentatively TRBD1 (5 bases). The CDR3 spans 14 residues. Germline V CDR1 and CDR2: SEHNR, FQNEAQ (reference sequence). Deletions cut 5 bases from V and 2 bases from J, with 13 bases between. The variable domain in full, completed from reference TRBV7-9 and TRBJ2-7, reads DTGVSQNPRHKITKRGQNVTFRCDPISEHNRLYWYRQTLGQGPEFLTYFQNEAQLEKSRLLSDRFSAERPKGSFSTLEIQRTEQGDSAMYLCASSIVTGPYEQYFGPGTRLTVT.

Here the CDR3 DNA reads TGCGCCAGCAGCGGAGGTGGGACTAGCGGGAGTATTAACACCGGGGAGCTGTTTTTT. It translates to CASSGGGTSGSINTGELFF. The chain has TRBV5-1 and TRBJ2-2; 14 bases line up with TRBD2. The ends lost 4 bases at V and 2 bases at J; junction bases unmatched: 10. This CDR3 comprises 19 residues. CDR1 and CDR2 (germline): SGHRS, YFSETQ.

This clonotype was picked up a small number of times. The chain recombines TRBV18 with TRBJ1-1; 7 nucleotides align to TRBD1. Germline-derived CDR1 and CDR2 are KGHSH and LQKENI. The CDR3 length is 17 residues. J was trimmed by 4 bases and V by 4 bases; bases with no gene match: 15. CDR3 amino acids: CASSLRQGPTSGTEAFF. The CDR3 bases are TGTGCCAGCTCACTACGACAGGGACCCACCAGTGGCACTGAAGCTTTCTTT.

This clonotype was observed a handful of times. The V call is TRBV3-1, the J call TRBJ1-1, with D hard to call. This CDR3 region has 14 residues. With 1 base removed from V and 0 bases from J, the gap between germline ends came to 6 bases. Germline lookup yields CDR1 LGHDT and CDR2 YNNKEL (reference sequence). Here the CDR3 DNA reads TGTGCCAGCAGCCAAGGCATATTGAACACTGAAGCTTTCTTT. Its translation is CASSQGILNTEAFF.

The CDR3 spells CSASVTRNTGELFF. CDR3 sequence (DNA): TGCAGTGCTAGTGTGACCCGTAACACCGGGGAGCTGTTTTTT. This chain joins TRBV20-1 and TRBJ2-2; D gene ambiguous. Germline lookup yields CDR1 DFQATT and CDR2 SNEGSKA (reference sequence). The CDR3 totals 14 residues. The ends were cut back, 3 bases at V and 2 bases at J, with 10 bases in the middle.

This sequence joins TRBV28 and TRBJ2-5, with TRBD2 matching over 9 bases. Germline CDR1 is MDHEN and CDR2 is SYDVKM. V was pared by 6 bases and J by 5 bases, with 10 bases of the junction left unmatched. The CDR3 spans 15 residues. For the CDR3, the DNA is TGTGCCAGCAGCCGGCCGGCGGGAGGGGGGGAGACCCAGTACTTC. It is translated as CASSRPAGGGETQYF.

This clonotype was seen more than once but under ten times. The chain joins TRBV20-1 to TRBJ2-5; 10 nucleotides agree with TRBD1. Germline values: CDR1 DFQATT, CDR2 SNEGSKA (reference sequence). The CDR3 covers 13 residues. V lost 5 bases to trimming and J lost 4 bases; unmatched junction nucleotides: 4. The CDR3 region has the DNA TGCAGTGCTGCGACAGGGGGCCGAGAGACCCAGTACTTC. It translates to CSAATGGRETQYF.

This clonotype was observed a few times. The V gene is TRBV28, the J gene TRBJ2-1; TRBD2 matches 7 bases. Per germline, CDR1 MDHEN and CDR2 SYDVKM. The CDR3 extends over 16 amino acids. J gave up 0 bases and V 7 bases, and 9 bases lay outside the gene matches. The DNA for the CDR3 is TGTGCCAGCACCCCGGGGGGACTTTCCTCCTACAATGAGCAGTTCTTC. It translates to CASTPGGLSSYNEQFF.